Following are 9 T cell receptor beta chains from one sample sequenced in a study of T-cell memory formation after mild COVID-19. Each CDR3 protein gets one entry after TCRdb re-called the 5' RACE reads with MiXCR. The profile shows approximately 240,000 distinct CDR3 sequences, about 15% of them singletons. Sequenced sample: PBMCs or a T cell subset sorted from them (not recorded which). These receptor sequences come from a man aged 18 to 29 who had mild COVID-19 (a few samples of this study predate the infection). Cell type and time point are not known.

Many counts were recorded for this clonotype. J is TRBJ2-1 and V is TRBV20-1, with a possible D match to TRBD2 (6 bases). Per the germline V gene, CDR1 is DFQATT and CDR2 is SNEGSKA (reference sequence). The V end was cut by 2 bases, the J end by 8 bases, with 7 bases between. The CDR3 runs 11 residues. As DNA, the CDR3 is TGCAGTGCTAGAAGGGAGGATGAGCAGTTCTTC. The encoded protein is CSARREDEQFF.

This sequence joins TRBV20-1 and TRBJ2-1; unclear D gene. Germline CDR1 DFQATT, CDR2 SNEGSKA (reference sequence). The CDR3 is 12 residues long. Between the trimmed V and J ends, which lost 3 bases and 6 bases, there was a span of 9 bases. The CDR3 DNA follows: TGCAGTGCTAGGTCTCGCGGCAATGAGCAGTTCTTC. This translates into CSARSRGNEQFF.

This clonotype has a handful of counts. V usage is TRBV5-1 and J usage is TRBJ2-5; 9 bases are a match to TRBD2. CDR1 is SGHRS, CDR2 YFSETQ, per germline. Trimming at V came to 0 bases and at J to 5 bases, leaving 5 bases not matched to a gene. The CDR3 length is 15 residues. The CDR3 DNA sequence: TGCGCCAGCAGCTTGGGTCCTAGCGGGGAGGAGACCCAGTACTTC. Translated, it gives CASSLGPSGEETQYF.

In this sample, this clonotype turned up many times. The chain links TRBV29-1 to TRBJ2-1; D is uncertain. Germline V CDR1 and CDR2: SQVTM, ANQGSEA. The CDR3 contains 12 residues. V gave up 4 bases and J gave up 6 bases, with 10 bases separating them. The CDR3 loop is CSVVTVVNEQFF. The CDR3 bases are TGCAGCGTTGTGACGGTGGTCAATGAGCAGTTCTTC.

V and J are TRBV5-1 and TRBJ2-3, with TRBD1 identical over 7 bases. The germline V gene has CDR1 SGHRS and CDR2 YFSETQ. With 8 bases clipped from V and 1 base from J, the junction kept 7 bases outside the gene matches. CDR3 length: 14 residues. The DNA of the CDR3 is TGCGCCAGTTTGGGGACAGCTGGCACAGATACGCAGTATTTT. Protein: CASLGTAGTDTQYF.

This clonotype occurred a few times. The rearrangement joins TRBV7-2 to TRBJ1-2; 9 positions agree with TRBD1. The ends lost 5 bases at V and 4 bases at J; junction bases unmatched: 8. This CDR3 region has 15 residues. In germline, CDR1 is SGHTA, CDR2 FQGNSA. The CDR3 protein is CASSITGGQIYGYTF. CDR3 DNA: TGTGCCAGCAGCATAACAGGGGGCCAGATCTATGGCTACACCTTC.

This clonotype was seen only a few times. The chain has TRBV6-5 and TRBJ1-2, with a tentative D call TRBD1 (5 bases). Germline CDR1 and CDR2: MNHEY and SVGAGI. The V end lost 2 bases, the J end lost 6 bases, and 10 bases lay between the germline ends. The CDR3 length is 13 residues. The CDR3 protein is CASSYRTPHGYTF. In DNA, the CDR3 is TGTGCCAGCAGTTACCGGACACCCCATGGCTACACCTTC.

In this sample, this clonotype turned up a few times. CDR3 sequence reads: CASSTGGSGEKLFF. The DNA for the CDR3 is TGTGCCAGCAGCACAGGGGGGTCCGGGGAAAAACTGTTTTTT. The genes are TRBV7-2 and TRBJ1-4, with TRBD1 matching 8 bases. This CDR3 contains 14 residues. Losses at the gene ends were 5 bases for V and 8 bases for J; bases not matched to a gene: 7. The germline CDR1 and CDR2 sequences are SGHTA and FQGNSA. The whole variable domain, filled in from reference TRBV7-2 and TRBJ1-4, reads GAGVSQSPSNKVTEKGKDVELRCDPISGHTALYWYRQSLGQGLEFLIYFQGNSAPDKSGLPSDRFSAERTGGSVSTLTIQRTQQEDSAVYLCASSTGGSGEKLFFGSGTQLSVL.

The chain has TRBV20-1 and TRBJ2-6; no reliable D call. The CDR3 is made up of 14 amino acids. Per the germline V gene, CDR1 is DFQATT and CDR2 is SNEGSKA (reference sequence). Trimming removed 6 bases from V and 0 bases from J, with 9 bases in between. CDR3 sequence (DNA): TGCAGTGCCCCAGAGGTCTCTGGGGCCAACGTCCTGACTTTC. This encodes CSAPEVSGANVLTF.